The text below deals with one TCR beta chain. This specimen comes from a study of blood T cell repertoires in COVID-19. Across the whole study: Donors in the United States, Italy and Spain gave samples during acute or convalescent COVID-19. Sources were T cells, B-cell-depleted T cells, or PBMCs; the material itself was cDNA or gDNA.

This CDR3 has 14 amino acids. J was trimmed by 6 bases and V by 3 bases; bases with no gene match: 3. CDR1 and CDR2 (germline): SGDLS, YYNGEE. Per the authors' pipeline: It was from reference gene primer amplification that nucleated cell counts were estimated. The assay was immunoSEQ multiplex PCR, and TCRdb's table has in-frame clones only and misses some. D and trimming were read from the DNA, whereas the V and J calls and clone size are those reported in that table. The sample has 200,000 or so clones; around 89% are singletons. The source is a man aged 65 to 85 with acute or convalescent COVID-19. This chain joins TRBV9 and TRBJ1-6; 7 nucleotides agree with TRBD1. The sample taken for sequencing was peripheral blood. The CDR3 here is CASSEGQTNSPLHF. The CDR3 DNA reads as TGTGCCAGCAGCGAGGGACAGACTAATTCACCCCTCCACTTT.